This TCR beta chain was profiled in a study of cytomegalovirus exposure and HLA in healthy donors. Regarding the study as a whole: One cluster of highly shared sequence variants probably arose as a sequencing artifact. In a later analysis, parvovirus B19, influenza, CMV and Epstein-Barr virus appeared linked to several top co-occurrence clusters. Within an earlier analysis, most TCR beta V segments proved productive either about 87% or about 30% of the time. Another analysis was done later, and it associated fewer than 20,000 TCR beta sequences with HLA alleles at 0.05 false discovery rate.

For this clone: What it recognizes is unknown.

Primers for the PCR totalled 60 Vbeta and 13 Jbeta. Assay: immunoSEQ multiplex PCR; the TCRdb copy retains only in-frame clones and omits some. Among under 200,000 clones, approximately 80% were seen once, and the ten largest hold approximately 2.2%. The CDR3 is made up of 13 amino acids. Germline V CDR1 and CDR2: SGHAT, FQNNGV. V was shortened by 6 bases and J by 2 bases, with 11 bases between the two germline ends. The chain is built from TRBV11-2 and TRBJ2-7; weak D call: TRBD2 (5 bases). The sequenced sample consisted of PBMCs. This sequence originates from a woman in her fifties or sixties in good health and CMV-seronegative. The CDR3 nucleotides read TGTGCCAGCAGACTAGATAGTCCCTACGAGCAGTACTTC. It codes for CASRLDSPYEQYF.